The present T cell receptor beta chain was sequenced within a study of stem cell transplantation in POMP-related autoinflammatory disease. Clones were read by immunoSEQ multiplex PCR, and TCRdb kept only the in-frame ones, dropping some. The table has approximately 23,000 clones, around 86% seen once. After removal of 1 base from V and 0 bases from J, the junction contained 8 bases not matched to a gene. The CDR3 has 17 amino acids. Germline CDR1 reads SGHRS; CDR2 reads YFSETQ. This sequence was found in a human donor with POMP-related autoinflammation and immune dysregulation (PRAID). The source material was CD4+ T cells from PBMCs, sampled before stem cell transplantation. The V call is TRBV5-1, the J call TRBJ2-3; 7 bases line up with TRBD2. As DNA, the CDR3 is TGCGCCAGCAGCTTGCAGATGCGGGGGACTAGCACAGATACGCAGTATTTT. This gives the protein CASSLQMRGTSTDTQYF.